The T cell receptor beta chain described here comes from a study of T cells in Graves' hyperthyroidism and ophthalmopathy. Study conclusions and caveats: Model output signaled ophthalmopathy a median approximately 6.2 months ahead of onset. Blood held most thyroid clonotypes expanded above 0.001 frequency.

Based on clinical symptoms, serum thyroxine and TRAb, thyroid ultrasound and orbital computed tomography, diagnoses were reached. Blood was sampled at initial diagnosis of hyperthyroidism, prior to onset of any ophthalmopathy symptoms. From RNA transcripts, TCR beta CDR3 regions were amplified. An initial round of RT-PCR targeting the TCR CDR3 relied on the HTBI primer set. TCRdb re-derived calls from the multiplex PCR reads in MiXCR, one entry per CDR3 protein. The sample has roughly 290,000 distinct CDR3 sequences, 13% seen once; the top ten hold 6.5% to 10%. Note on this clonotype: Its antigen remains unknown.

CDR1 and CDR2 from the germline V gene are SGDLS and YYNGEE. This CDR3 has 15 amino acids. Trimming removed 1 base from V and 6 bases from J, with 15 bases in between. The chain is built from TRBV9 and TRBJ2-3; a weak D match, TRBD2 (6 bases). The clonotype comes from a woman in her thirties with Graves' hyperthyroidism that later progressed to Graves' ophthalmopathy. The material sequenced was blood. CDR3 in amino acids: CASSVKTTRGDTQYF. CDR3 DNA: TGTGCCAGCAGCGTAAAAACGACGCGGGGTGATACGCAGTATTTT.